This T cell receptor beta chain is from a study of memory CD4+ T cells and cytomegalovirus serostatus. General study results and limits: CD4+ memory repertoires contained about two fifths of the roughly 160 reported CMV TCRbeta sequences. The CMV-associated TCR signature appears largely within the CD4+ memory repertoire.

V lost 6 bases to trimming and J lost 6 bases; unmatched junction nucleotides: 6. Germline lookup yields CDR1 MDHEN and CDR2 SYDVKM. The CDR3 runs 15 residues. Single viable CD3+CD4+CD8-CD45RO+ cells were sorted as the memory CD4+ T cells. CD4+ T cells were isolated by positive magnetic selection. Worth noting for this clone: Its antigen is currently unknown.

Profiled with immunoSEQ multiplex PCR; TCRdb holds only in-frame clones, not every one. The sample carries around 54,000 clones, 60% to 80% recorded once. This clonotype was obtained from an adult in good health and CMV-seronegative. Material for sequencing was memory CD4+ T cells from blood. J is TRBJ2-1 and V is TRBV28, with 12 bases aligning to TRBD1. The CDR3 bases are TGTGCCAGCAGGTCCGGGACAGGGGGCGCCAATGAGCAGTTCTTC. This encodes CASRSGTGGANEQFF.